Listed below are T cell receptor beta chains from one sample, sequenced in a study of T cells in narcolepsy. Libraries were prepared by immunoSEQ multiplex PCR; TCRdb keeps only in-frame clonotypes and omits some of them. The repertoire holds some 23,000 clones, with 84% as singletons. The sequenced material came from CD45RA- memory CD4+ T cells from PBMCs. Every receptor here comes from a human donor with narcolepsy. The CDR3 runs from the conserved cysteine through the conserved F or W. D genes are given only for firm matches. Some rows have no size entry. The others give once, few or many, or a class for an expanded clone.

>TRBJ1-2|.|.|TRBV7-8
TGTGCCAGCAGCTTAGCCCCGAACTATGGCTACACCTTC
CASSLAPNYGYTF
>TRBJ2-7|.|.|TRBV5-6
TGTGCCAGCAGCTTCGGAGGGGCTGAGCAGTACTTC
CASSFGGAEQYF
>TRBJ2-1|TRBD2|.|TRBV19
TGTGCCAGTAGGCAATATAGGGGGACTAGCAATGGTGAGCAGTTCTTC
CASRQYRGTSNGEQFF
>TRBJ2-5|.|.|TRBV10-3
TGTGCCATCAGTGACAAGGTCCCCGTGGAGACCCAGTACTTC
CAISDKVPVETQYF
>TRBJ2-3|TRBD2|few|TRBV7-3
TGTGCCAGCAGCTTAAGGGGGCCGGGACTAGCGGGAGCAAGAAGCACAGATACGCAGTATTTT
CASSLRGPGLAGARSTDTQYF
>TRBJ2-3|TRBD2|.|TRBV5-4
TGTGCCAGCAGCTCTGGACTAGCGGGAGTGGGCACAGATACGCAGTATTTT
CASSSGLAGVGTDTQYF
>TRBJ1-2|TRBD1|.|TRBV9
TGTGCCAGCAGCGCCCAAAGGACAGGGGAGGGTGGCTACACCTTC
CASSAQRTGEGGYTF
>TRBJ2-6|.|.|TRBV7-2
TGTGCCAGCAGCTCCCGGGGTAGAACTGGGGCCAACGTCCTGACTTTC
CASSSRGRTGANVLTF
>TRBJ2-3|TRBD2|few|TRBV28
TGTGCCAGCAGTCCGTCACCCCGGGGAGGGCGGAAAGATACGCAGTATTTT
CASSPSPRGGRKDTQYF
>TRBJ2-3|TRBD2|.|TRBV18
TGTGCCAGCTCAACTTCAGCGGGGACCTTCGATACGCAGTATTTT
CASSTSAGTFDTQYF
>TRBJ2-7|.|.|TRBV10-1
TGCGCCAGCATGGGGGACTCCGCCAAGGGGGAGCAGTACTTC
CASMGDSAKGEQYF
>TRBJ2-3|.|.|TRBV7-2
TGTGCCAGCAGCTTAGTGCCGTCAGATACGCAGTATTTT
CASSLVPSDTQYF
>TRBJ2-5|.|.|TRBV5-1
TGCGCCAGCAGAAGTGTAGGGGCAGAGACCCAGTACTTC
CASRSVGAETQYF
>TRBJ2-7|TRBD1|.|TRBV27
TGTGCCAGCAGTTTAGGGCGGACAGGGCGATACGAGCAGTACTTC
CASSLGRTGRYEQYF
>TRBJ1-3|TRBD1|.|TRBV28
TGTGCCAGCAGCCGACAGGGACAGGGGCGGAACACCATATATTTT
CASSRQGQGRNTIYF
>TRBJ2-3|TRBD2|.|TRBV29-1
TGCAGCGGTTTAGCGGGAGATGGTACAGATACGCAGTATTTT
CSGLAGDGTDTQYF
>TRBJ2-7|.|few|TRBV7-2
TGTGCCAGCAACTTGTTTGGCGGGGCTAGCTCCTACGAGCAGTACTTC
CASNLFGGASSYEQYF
>TRBJ1-2|.|.|TRBV6-5
TGTGCCAGCAGTTACCGGCAGGGAGGCTACTATGGCTACACCTTC
CASSYRQGGYYGYTF
>TRBJ2-7|TRBD1|.|TRBV28
TGTGCCAGCAGTTTAGGGGGACAGGGCTCCGAGCAGTACTTC
CASSLGGQGSEQYF
>TRBJ1-1|.|.|TRBV6-1
TGTGCCAGCAGTGAAGCCCTCATCCGGGCCAGCACTGAAGCTTTCTTT
CASSEALIRASTEAFF
>TRBJ1-5|.|.|TRBV6-5
TGTGCCAGCAGGGATACAGGAGGGCATCAGCCCCAGCATTTT
CASRDTGGHQPQHF
>TRBJ2-1|.|.|TRBV2
TGTGCCAGCCGGTTTCCGCAGAGCTCCTACAATGAGCAGTTCTTC
CASRFPQSSYNEQFF
>TRBJ2-2|.|.|TRBV6-6
TGTGCCAGCATTTCCGGGGAGAACACCGGGGAGCTGTTTTTT
CASISGENTGELFF
>TRBJ1-5|.|.|TRBV6-6
TGTGCCAGCAGTTACGGTATTGGAGGGGATCAGCCCCAGCATTTT
CASSYGIGGDQPQHF
>TRBJ2-7|.|.|TRBV29-1
TGCAGCGTTGCGTCAAGAGGGCTCTACGAGCAGTACTTC
CSVASRGLYEQYF
>TRBJ2-6|.|.|TRBV2
TGTGCCAGCAGTGAGTACAGGGCCTCCTCTGGGGCCAACGTCCTGACTTTC
CASSEYRASSGANVLTF
>TRBJ1-4|.|.|TRBV28
TGTGCCAGCAGCTTTAACTCGGGGAGACGTAATGAAAAACTGTTTTTT
CASSFNSGRRNEKLFF
>TRBJ2-3|TRBD2|.|TRBV14
TGTGCCAGCTCGGGACTAGCGGGAGTAACAGATACGCAGTATTTT
CASSGLAGVTDTQYF
>TRBJ2-7|.|.|TRBV7-9
TGTGCCAGCAGCGCAGTTGAGAGGGGGGAGCAGTACTTC
CASSAVERGEQYF
>TRBJ2-7|.|.|TRBV15
TGTGCCACCAGCAGAGATATCGGGGAGCAGTACTTC
CATSRDIGEQYF
>TRBJ2-7|.|few|TRBV2
TGTGCCAGCAGTGAACTGTCCGAGCAGTACTTC
CASSELSEQYF
>TRBJ2-3|TRBD2|.|TRBV6-4
TGTGCCAGCAGGACTAGCGGGAGGAAGGTCACAGATACGCAGTATTTT
CASRTSGRKVTDTQYF
>TRBJ1-5|.|once|TRBV11-3
TGTGCCAGCAGCCCAGGGGACTTCAATCAGCCCCAGCATTTT
CASSPGDFNQPQHF
>TRBJ1-5|.|.|TRBV27
TGTGCCAGCAGTTTAGGGTACAGCGGGAATCAGCCCCAGCATTTT
CASSLGYSGNQPQHF
>TRBJ1-2|.|.|TRBV10-2
TGCGCCAGCAATATGAAGGGTCGGGGCTACACCTTC
CASNMKGRGYTF
>TRBJ1-2|.|.|TRBV19
TGTGCCAGTAGTATGCAGGGGCAAGGCTACACCTTC
CASSMQGQGYTF
>TRBJ1-2|.|.|TRBV19
TGTGCCAGTAGTATGGCGGGGGTTGGCTATGGCTACACCTTC
CASSMAGVGYGYTF
>TRBJ1-1|TRBD1|.|TRBV2
TGTGCCAGCATAGGGGACAGGTCCGTAGGCACTGAAGCTTTCTTT
CASIGDRSVGTEAFF
>TRBJ1-5|.|.|TRBV4-1
TGCGCCAGCAGCCAAGATGGCAGCAATCAGCCCCAGCATTTT
CASSQDGSNQPQHF
>TRBJ2-1|TRBD2|.|TRBV11-3
TGTGCCAGCAGCTTCAACAGACCGGGACTAGCGGCCAACTCCTACAATGAGCAGTTCTTC
CASSFNRPGLAANSYNEQFF
>TRBJ2-2|.|few|TRBV6-6
TGTGCCAGCAGTACAGGGACCCGAGGCACCGGGGAGCTGTTTTTT
CASSTGTRGTGELFF
>TRBJ1-2|.|.|TRBV4-2
TGTGCCAGCAGCCGAGAAGGGCCTGCTAACTATGGCTACACCTTC
CASSREGPANYGYTF
>TRBJ1-5|.|.|TRBV7-2
TGTGCCAGCAGCTTGGTGGTTAGCAATCAGCCCCAGCATTTT
CASSLVVSNQPQHF
>TRBJ2-1|TRBD2|.|TRBV9
TGTGCCAGCAGTCCCAGCGGGAGCCCCTACAATGAGCAGTTCTTC
CASSPSGSPYNEQFF
>TRBJ1-5|.|.|TRBV7-2
TGTGCCAGCAGCTTACTACAGCGGAATCAGCCCCAGCATTTT
CASSLLQRNQPQHF
>TRBJ1-2|.|.|TRBV28
TGTGCCAGCAGGCGGGGCTTCTATGGCTACACCTTC
CASRRGFYGYTF
>TRBJ1-1|.|.|TRBV7-2
TGTGCCAGCAGCTTTCGATCCACTGAAGCTTTCTTT
CASSFRSTEAFF
>TRBJ2-1|.|.|TRBV2
TGTGCCAGCAGTGAAGAACTAGACAATGAGCAGTTCTTC
CASSEELDNEQFF
>TRBJ2-1|.|.|TRBV23-1
TGCGCCAGCAGTCACCTCGGACTGACCAATGAGCAGTTCTTC
CASSHLGLTNEQFF
>TRBJ1-3|TRBD1|.|TRBV6-5
TGTGCCAGCAGTGCAGGGGGCAATAGAAACACCATATATTTT
CASSAGGNRNTIYF